This T cell receptor beta chain was recorded in a study of cytomegalovirus exposure and HLA in healthy donors. Study outcomes and limitations: The later analysis indicated that the majority of CMV-associated TCR beta chains appeared HLA-restricted. One variant, a missense change in DCLRE1C, was linked in a later analysis to TCR beta V- and J-gene trimming.

PCR was performed using 60 Vbeta and 13 Jbeta primers. Profiling relied on immunoSEQ multiplex PCR, and the TCRdb table lists in-frame clones only, not all of them. The table has 150,000 to 180,000 clones, about four fifths seen once. The CDR3 has 15 residues. The J segment lost 8 bases and the V segment lost 3 bases, leaving 11 bases of the junction unmatched. Germline CDR1 reads MNHEY; CDR2 reads SMNVEV (reference sequence). Sampled while nominally healthy, donors likely had unrecorded immune exposures. In regard to this clone: Its specificity is not known.

The sequenced material came from PBMCs. The TCR sequence derives from a man aged 25-40 years in good health and CMV-seropositive. The chain couples TRBV27 to TRBJ1-2, with TRBD1 identical over 8 bases. The CDR3 is CASSFTPRTGFGYTF. Here the CDR3 DNA reads TGTGCCAGCAGTTTTACCCCGCGGACAGGGTTCGGCTACACCTTC.